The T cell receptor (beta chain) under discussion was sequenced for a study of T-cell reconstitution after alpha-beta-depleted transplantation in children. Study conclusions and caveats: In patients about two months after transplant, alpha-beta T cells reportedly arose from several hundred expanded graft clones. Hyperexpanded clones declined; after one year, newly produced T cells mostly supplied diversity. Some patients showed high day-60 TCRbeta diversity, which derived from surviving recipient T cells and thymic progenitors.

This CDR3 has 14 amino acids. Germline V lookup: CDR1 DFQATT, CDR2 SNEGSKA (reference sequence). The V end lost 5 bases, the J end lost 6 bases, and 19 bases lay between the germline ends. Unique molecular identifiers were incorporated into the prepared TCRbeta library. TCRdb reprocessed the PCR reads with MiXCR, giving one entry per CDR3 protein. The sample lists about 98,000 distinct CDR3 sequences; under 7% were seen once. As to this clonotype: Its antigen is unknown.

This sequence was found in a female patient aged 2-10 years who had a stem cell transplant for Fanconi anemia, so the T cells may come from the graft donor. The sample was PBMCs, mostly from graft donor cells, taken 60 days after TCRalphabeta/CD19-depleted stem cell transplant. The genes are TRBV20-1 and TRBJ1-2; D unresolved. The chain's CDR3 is CSAGLESLIDGYTF. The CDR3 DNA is TGCAGTGCTGGATTAGAAAGCTTAATAGATGGCTACACCTTC.